This T cell receptor beta chain came from a study of cytomegalovirus exposure and HLA in healthy donors. Study in general: HLA-typed donors contributed 80 million or so unique TCRs, which were held in an early data release.

Trimming took 7 bases from V and 0 from J; bases not matched to a gene: 2. Looked up from germline, CDR1 is LNHDA and CDR2 is SQIVND (reference sequence). This CDR3 comprises 14 residues. 60 Vbeta and 13 Jbeta primers were used in PCR. The table came from immunoSEQ multiplex PCR; TCRdb's copy has only in-frame clones and leaves some out. The sample totals some 110,000 clones; its top ten clones hold more than 0.8%. General study findings and limits: When a later analysis compared HLA-associated TCR beta chains with equally common others, the HLA-associated chains turned out to be more clonally expanded and to have lower generation probabilities. Immune exposure was documented only through CMV serostatus. The productive fraction for most TCR beta V segments was about 90% or about 30% in an earlier analysis.

For this clone: Its antigen is as yet unknown.

Source material: PBMCs. The clonotype comes from a man aged 18-30 years in good health and CMV-seronegative. The chain has TRBV19 and TRBJ1-3; the match to TRBD1 covers 8 bases. The CDR3 DNA reads as TGTGCCAGTACAGGGGGCTTCTCTGGAAACACCATATATTTT. Protein sequence: CASTGGFSGNTIYF.